Listed below are T cell receptor beta chains from one sample, sequenced in a study of shared clonotypes between healthy human individuals. Libraries were prepared by immunoSEQ multiplex PCR; TCRdb keeps only in-frame clonotypes and omits some of them. Here the sample spans around 1 million clones, approximately 80% being singletons. The specimen was memory CD4+ T cells sorted from blood. The receptors here all came from a young man in good health. The CDR3 runs from the conserved cysteine through the conserved F or W. Fields, in order: V gene, J gene, CDR3 protein.

v_gene: TRBV10-3; j_gene: TRBJ2-3; CDR3aa: CAIRGGSTFTDTQYF
v_gene: TRBV29-1; j_gene: TRBJ2-5; CDR3aa: CSVPLAGNNWETQYF
v_gene: TRBV30; j_gene: TRBJ1-6; CDR3aa: CACSATGQYNSPLHF
v_gene: TRBV6-5; j_gene: TRBJ1-6; CDR3aa: CASSYSTAGSPLHF
v_gene: TRBV28; j_gene: TRBJ1-2; CDR3aa: CASSLRGLGYGYTF
v_gene: TRBV4-1; j_gene: TRBJ1-5; CDR3aa: CASSQVGQGNQPQHF
v_gene: TRBV27; j_gene: TRBJ2-1; CDR3aa: CASSLDGTGSPNEQFF
v_gene: TRBV6-5; j_gene: TRBJ1-2; CDR3aa: CASSYAGANDYGYTF
v_gene: TRBV6-5; j_gene: TRBJ2-7; CDR3aa: CASSYAGWSDEQYF
v_gene: TRBV5-6; j_gene: TRBJ1-5; CDR3aa: CASSLLQNNQPQHF
v_gene: TRBV18; j_gene: TRBJ2-2; CDR3aa: CASSPPASGGSGELFF
v_gene: TRBV25-1; j_gene: TRBJ1-4; CDR3aa: CASSGERMNEKLFF
v_gene: TRBV28; j_gene: TRBJ1-1; CDR3aa: CASSLLTGRVAFF
v_gene: TRBV9; j_gene: TRBJ2-7; CDR3aa: CASSVAGDGRSYEQYF
v_gene: TRBV19; j_gene: TRBJ2-7; CDR3aa: CASSISRVAGHFEQYF
v_gene: TRBV16; j_gene: TRBJ2-5; CDR3aa: CASSPGQAGQETQYF
v_gene: TRBV30; j_gene: TRBJ2-7; CDR3aa: CAWSSLAGVGYF
v_gene: TRBV4-2; j_gene: TRBJ2-6; CDR3aa: CASSQDTGYGANVLTF
v_gene: TRBV15; j_gene: TRBJ1-5; CDR3aa: CATSNNQPQHF
v_gene: TRBV7-8; j_gene: TRBJ2-7; CDR3aa: CASSLPGTSTREQYF
v_gene: TRBV2; j_gene: TRBJ2-4; CDR3aa: CASSEIPKNIQYF
v_gene: TRBV6-1; j_gene: TRBJ1-5; CDR3aa: CASDRGGSNQPQHF
v_gene: TRBV5-1; j_gene: TRBJ1-1; CDR3aa: CASSLGGTGTEAFF
v_gene: TRBV10-2; j_gene: TRBJ2-1; CDR3aa: CASSEGANEQFF
v_gene: TRBV27; j_gene: TRBJ2-1; CDR3aa: CASSPIESSYNEQFF
v_gene: TRBV5-6; j_gene: TRBJ2-3; CDR3aa: CASSLTGRGTDTQYF
v_gene: TRBV5-3; j_gene: TRBJ1-2; CDR3aa: CARSLNIVQDHYGYTF
v_gene: TRBV5-1; j_gene: TRBJ2-7; CDR3aa: CASSHGQSEQYF